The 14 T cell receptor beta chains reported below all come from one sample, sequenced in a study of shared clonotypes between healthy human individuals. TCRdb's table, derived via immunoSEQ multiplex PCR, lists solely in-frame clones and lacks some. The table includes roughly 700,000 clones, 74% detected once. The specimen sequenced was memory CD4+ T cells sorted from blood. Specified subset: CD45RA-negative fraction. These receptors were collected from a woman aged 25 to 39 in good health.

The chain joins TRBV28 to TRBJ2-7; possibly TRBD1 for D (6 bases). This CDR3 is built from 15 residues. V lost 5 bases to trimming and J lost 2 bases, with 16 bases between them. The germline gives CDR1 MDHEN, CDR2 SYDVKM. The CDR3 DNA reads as TGTGCCAGCAGTGGGACAAGGGGTCCTCCCTACGAGCAGTACTTC. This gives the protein CASSGTRGPPYEQYF.

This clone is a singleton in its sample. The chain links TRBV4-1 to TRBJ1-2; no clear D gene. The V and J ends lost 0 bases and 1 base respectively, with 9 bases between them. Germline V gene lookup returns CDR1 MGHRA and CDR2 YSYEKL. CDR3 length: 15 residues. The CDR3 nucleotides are TGCGCCAGCAGCCAAGACCGGACCTTTAACTATGGCTACACCTTC. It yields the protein CASSQDRTFNYGYTF.

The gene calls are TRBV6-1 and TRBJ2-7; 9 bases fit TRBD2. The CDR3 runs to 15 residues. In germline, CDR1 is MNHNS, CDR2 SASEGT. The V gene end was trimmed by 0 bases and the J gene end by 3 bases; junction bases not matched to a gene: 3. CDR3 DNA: TGTGCCAGCAGTGAAGCCCCTAGCGGGAACTACGAGCAGTACTTC. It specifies CASSEAPSGNYEQYF.

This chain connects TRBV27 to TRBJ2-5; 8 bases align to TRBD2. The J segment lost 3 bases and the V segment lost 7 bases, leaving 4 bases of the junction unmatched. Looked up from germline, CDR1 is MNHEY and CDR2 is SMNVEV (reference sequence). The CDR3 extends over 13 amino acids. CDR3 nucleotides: TGTGCCAGCAAACGAGCGGGAGAAGAGACCCAGTACTTC. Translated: CASKRAGEETQYF.

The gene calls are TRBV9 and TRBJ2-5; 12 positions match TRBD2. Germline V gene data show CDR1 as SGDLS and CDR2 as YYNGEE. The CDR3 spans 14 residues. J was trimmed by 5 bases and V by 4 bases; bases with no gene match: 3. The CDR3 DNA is TGTGCCAGCAGCCTCGGACTAGCGGGGGAGACCCAGTACTTC. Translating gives CASSLGLAGETQYF.

CDR3 region: CASSLWDSSNQPQHF. For the CDR3, the DNA is TGTGCCAGCAGCTTATGGGATAGTAGCAATCAGCCCCAGCATTTT. V and J are TRBV5-5 and TRBJ1-5; no clear D. The ends were cut back, 2 bases at V and 0 bases at J, with 9 bases in the middle. The CDR3 covers 15 residues. The germline gives CDR1 SGHKS, CDR2 YYEKEE (reference sequence).

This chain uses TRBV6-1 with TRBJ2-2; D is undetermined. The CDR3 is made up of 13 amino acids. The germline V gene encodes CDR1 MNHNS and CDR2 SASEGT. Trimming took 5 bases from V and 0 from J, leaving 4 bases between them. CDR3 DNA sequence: TGTGCCAGCAGTCCGGCGAACACCGGGGAGCTGTTTTTT. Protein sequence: CASSPANTGELFF.

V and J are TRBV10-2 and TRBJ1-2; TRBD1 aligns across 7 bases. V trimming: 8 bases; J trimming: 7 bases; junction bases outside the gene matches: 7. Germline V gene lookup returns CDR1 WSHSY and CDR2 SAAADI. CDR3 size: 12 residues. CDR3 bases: TGCGCCAGCTACGACAGGGAGTTTGGCTACACCTTC. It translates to CASYDREFGYTF.

The CDR3 sequence: CASSYATSGTKNIQYF. The CDR3 bases are TGTGCCAGCAGTTACGCGACTAGCGGGACCAAAAACATTCAGTACTTC. This chain joins TRBV6-6 and TRBJ2-4; 11 bases are shared with TRBD2. The CDR3 is 16 residues long. Trimming took 2 bases from V and 2 from J; bases not matched to a gene: 2. Germline V CDR1 and CDR2: MNHNY, SVGAGI (reference sequence).

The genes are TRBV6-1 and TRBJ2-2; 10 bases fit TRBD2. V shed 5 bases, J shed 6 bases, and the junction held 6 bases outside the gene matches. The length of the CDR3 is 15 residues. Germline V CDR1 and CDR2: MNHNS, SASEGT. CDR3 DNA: TGTGCCAGCAGTTCTAGCGGGAGTTGGGCCGGGGAGCTGTTTTTT. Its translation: CASSSSGSWAGELFF.

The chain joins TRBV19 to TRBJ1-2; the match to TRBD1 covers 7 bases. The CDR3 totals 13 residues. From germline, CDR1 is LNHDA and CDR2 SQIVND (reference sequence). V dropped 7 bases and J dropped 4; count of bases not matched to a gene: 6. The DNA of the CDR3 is TGTGCCAGTACCTCGGGACAGAGCTATGGCTACACCTTC. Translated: CASTSGQSYGYTF.

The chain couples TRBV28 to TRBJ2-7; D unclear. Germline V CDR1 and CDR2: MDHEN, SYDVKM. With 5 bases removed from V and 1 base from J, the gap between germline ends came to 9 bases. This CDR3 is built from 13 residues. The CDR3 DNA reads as TGTGCCAGCAGTAATTCAGGTTCCTACGAGCAGTACTTC. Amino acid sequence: CASSNSGSYEQYF.

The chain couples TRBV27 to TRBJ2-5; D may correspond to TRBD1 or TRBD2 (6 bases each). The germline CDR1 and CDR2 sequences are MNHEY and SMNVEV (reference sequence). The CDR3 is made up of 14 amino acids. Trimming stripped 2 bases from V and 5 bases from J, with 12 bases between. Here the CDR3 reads CASSLPGAGETQYF. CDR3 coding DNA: TGTGCCAGCAGTTTACCGGGGGCAGGGGAGACCCAGTACTTC.

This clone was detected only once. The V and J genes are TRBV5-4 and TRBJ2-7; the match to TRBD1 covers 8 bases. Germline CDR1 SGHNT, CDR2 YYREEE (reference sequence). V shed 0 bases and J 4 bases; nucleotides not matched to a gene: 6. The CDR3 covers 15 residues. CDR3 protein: CASSLDGTGRYEQYF. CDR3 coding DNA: TGTGCCAGCAGCTTGGATGGGACAGGCCGGTACGAGCAGTACTTC.